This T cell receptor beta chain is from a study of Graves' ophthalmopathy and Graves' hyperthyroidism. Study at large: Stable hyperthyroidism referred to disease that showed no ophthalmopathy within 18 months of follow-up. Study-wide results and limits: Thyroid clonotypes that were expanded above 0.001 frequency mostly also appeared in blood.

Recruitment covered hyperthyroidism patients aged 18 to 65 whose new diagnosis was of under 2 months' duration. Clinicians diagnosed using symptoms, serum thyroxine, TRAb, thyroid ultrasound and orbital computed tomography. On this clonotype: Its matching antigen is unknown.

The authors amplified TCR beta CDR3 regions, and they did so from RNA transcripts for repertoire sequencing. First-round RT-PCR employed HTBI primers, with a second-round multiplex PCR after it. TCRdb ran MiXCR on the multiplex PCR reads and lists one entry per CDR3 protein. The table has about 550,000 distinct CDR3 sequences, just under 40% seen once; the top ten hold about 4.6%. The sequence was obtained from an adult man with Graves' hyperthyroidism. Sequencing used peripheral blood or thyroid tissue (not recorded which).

The CDR3 DNA is TGTGCCAGCAGTTTATTCACCGGGACAGGGGGCAGTTCGGTAGAGACCCAGTACTTC. Amino acid sequence: CASSLFTGTGGSSVETQYF. The chain links TRBV12-3 or TRBV12-4 to TRBJ2-5; 12 nucleotides align to TRBD1. The CDR3 sequence is 19 residues long. With 2 bases clipped from V and 4 bases from J, the junction kept 14 bases outside the gene matches.